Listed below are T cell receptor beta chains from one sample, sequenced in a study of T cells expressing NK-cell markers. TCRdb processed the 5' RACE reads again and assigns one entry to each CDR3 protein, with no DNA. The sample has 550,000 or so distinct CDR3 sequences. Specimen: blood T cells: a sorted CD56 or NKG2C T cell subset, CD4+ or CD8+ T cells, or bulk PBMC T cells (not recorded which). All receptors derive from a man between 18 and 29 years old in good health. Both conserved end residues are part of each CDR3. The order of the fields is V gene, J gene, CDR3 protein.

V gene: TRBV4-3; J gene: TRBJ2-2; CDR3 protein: CASSRGMNTGELFF
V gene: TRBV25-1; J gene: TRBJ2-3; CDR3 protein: CASSDGSGEPDTQYF
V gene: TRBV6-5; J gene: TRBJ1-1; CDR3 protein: CASSSWGGRDSEAFF
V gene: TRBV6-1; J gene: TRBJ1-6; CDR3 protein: CASRLQPSNSPLHF
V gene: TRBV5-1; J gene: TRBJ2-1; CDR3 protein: CASSLFTSGRDEQFF
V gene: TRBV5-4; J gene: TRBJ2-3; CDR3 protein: CASSLEGAAAGGTDTQYF
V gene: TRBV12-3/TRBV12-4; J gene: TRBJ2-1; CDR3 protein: CASIDGLARNEQFF
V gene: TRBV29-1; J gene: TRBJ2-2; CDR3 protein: CSVEGTLGRGTGELFF
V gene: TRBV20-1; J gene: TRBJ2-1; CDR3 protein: CSAAKRPSSYNEQFF
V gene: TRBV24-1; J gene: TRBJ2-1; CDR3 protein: CATSATYGVQFF